A single sample gave rise to the 8 T cell receptor beta chains below, sequenced in a study of glioma-infiltrating T cells after dendritic cell vaccination. TCRdb's table, derived via immunoSEQ multiplex PCR, lists solely in-frame clones and lacks some. This table has approximately 22,000 clones, 75% to 85% appearing once. Specimen: blood, collected before dendritic cell vaccination. These receptors were obtained from a human donor with glioblastoma.

The chain is built from TRBV9 and TRBJ2-4; D may be TRBD2 (6 bases). Trimming stripped 4 bases from V and 5 bases from J, with 16 bases between. This CDR3 has 15 residues. The V gene's germline CDR1 is SGDLS and CDR2 YYNGEE. CDR3 sequence: CASSPNGRDENIQYF. The CDR3 nucleotides read TGTGCCAGCAGCCCGAATGGGCGGGACGAAAACATTCAGTACTTC.

J is TRBJ2-5 and V is TRBV7-2, with 8 nucleotides matching TRBD1. The length of the CDR3 is 15 residues. The V segment lost 5 bases and the J segment 5 bases; nucleotides outside the gene matches: 10. Germline V lookup: CDR1 SGHTA, CDR2 FQGNSA. CDR3 amino acids: CASSPLAGGFETQYF. CDR3 coding DNA: TGTGCCAGCAGCCCATTAGCAGGGGGCTTTGAGACCCAGTACTTC.

About this clone itself: Sequence at one end of the junction differs from germline and may be a read error. The V call is TRBV4-1, the J call TRBJ2-2; no definite D call. The CDR3 has 16 amino acids. Germline V gene lookup returns CDR1 MGHRA and CDR2 YSYEKL. The CDR3 loop reads CASGQIDIVHTGELFF. In DNA, the CDR3 is TGCGCCAGCGGCCAAATAGACATCGTACACACCGGGGAGCTGTTTTTT.

This chain links TRBV19 with TRBJ1-2, with D possibly being TRBD1 (5 bases). CDR3 size: 15 residues. V was trimmed by 1 base and J by 5 bases, leaving 14 bases between them. Germline CDR1 and CDR2: LNHDA and SQIVND (reference sequence). The CDR3 loop reads CASSIGSGGNYGYTF. The CDR3 DNA reads TGTGCCAGTAGTATAGGGTCCGGGGGAAATTATGGCTACACCTTC.

The chain links TRBV13 to TRBJ2-2; D remains unclear. Trimming left V 2 bases short and J 4 bases short, with 8 bases between. The CDR3 runs 14 residues. The V gene's germline CDR1 is PRHDT and CDR2 FYEKMQ (reference sequence). The CDR3 DNA sequence: TGTGCCAGCAGCTTATATGCGGTCACCGGGGAGCTGTTTTTT. It encodes CASSLYAVTGELFF. Filled out from reference TRBV13 and TRBJ2-2, the complete variable domain reads AAGVIQSPRHLIKEKRETATLKCYPIPRHDTVYWYQQGPGQDPQFLISFYEKMQSDKGSIPDRFSAQQFSDYHSELNMSSLELGDSALYFCASSLYAVTGELFFGEGSRLTVL.

The V gene is TRBV19, the J gene TRBJ2-7, with D uncertain. The V and J ends lost 4 bases and 3 bases respectively, with 7 bases between them. The CDR3 loop spans 12 amino acids. CDR1 is LNHDA and CDR2 is SQIVND in the germline V gene (reference sequence). CDR3 DNA: TGTGCCAGTAGTAAAGACAACTACGAGCAGTACTTC. It encodes CASSKDNYEQYF.

This clone was detected only a few times. The chain couples TRBV19 to TRBJ1-2, with D perhaps matching TRBD1 (5 bases). V was cut by 5 bases and J by 4 bases, with 14 bases left in between. Germline V gene sequence: CDR1 LNHDA, CDR2 SQIVND (reference sequence). This CDR3 region has 14 residues. CDR3 region: CASSPQGIGYGYTF. As DNA, the CDR3 is TGTGCCAGTAGTCCCCAGGGAATCGGCTATGGCTACACCTTC.

This chain links TRBV23-1 with TRBJ1-4, with D maybe TRBD1 (5 bases). TRBV23-1 is marked as an open reading frame, function uncertain. Trimming took 0 bases from V and 0 from J, leaving 26 bases between them. The CDR3 sequence is 22 residues long. The CDR3 reads CASSQSGCRVTGDAATNEKLFF. For the CDR3, the DNA is TGCGCCAGCAGTCAATCGGGGTGCAGGGTAACAGGAGACGCTGCAACTAATGAAAAACTGTTTTTT.